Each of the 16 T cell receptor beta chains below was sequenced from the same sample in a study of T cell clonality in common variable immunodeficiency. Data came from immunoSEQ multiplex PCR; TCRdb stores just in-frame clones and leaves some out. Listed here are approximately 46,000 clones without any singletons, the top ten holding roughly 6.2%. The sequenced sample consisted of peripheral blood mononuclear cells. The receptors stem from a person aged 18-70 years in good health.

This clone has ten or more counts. The DNA read from the CDR3 is TGTGCCAGCTCACCGGGGGGGTCCTACGAG. This sequence encodes CASSPGGSYE. The CDR3 in its entirety is CASSPGGSYEQYF. The rearrangement uses TRBV18 and TRBJ2-7, with TRBD2 matching over 7 bases. The DNA ends 3 residues before the CDR3 does, and the rest of the CDR3 is filled in from the germline J gene. Germline assignment: CDR1 KGHSH and CDR2 LQKENI. The CDR3 length is 13 residues. After removal of 3 bases from V and 1 base from J, the junction contained 0 bases not matched to a gene.

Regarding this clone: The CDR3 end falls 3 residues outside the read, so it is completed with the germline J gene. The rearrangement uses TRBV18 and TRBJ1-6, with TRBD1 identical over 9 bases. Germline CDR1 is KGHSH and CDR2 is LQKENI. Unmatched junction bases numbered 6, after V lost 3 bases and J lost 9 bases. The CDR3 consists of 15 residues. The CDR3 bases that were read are TGTGCCAGCTCACCGTCACAGGGGGCTATTTCACCC. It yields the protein CASSPSQGAISP. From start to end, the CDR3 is CASSPSQGAISPLHF. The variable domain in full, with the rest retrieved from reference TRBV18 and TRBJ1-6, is NAGVMQNPRHLVRRRGQEARLRCSPMKGHSHVYWYRQLPEEGLKFMVYLQKENIIDESGMPKERFSAEFPKEGPSILRIQQVVRGDSAAYFCASSPSQGAISPLHFGNGTRLTVT.

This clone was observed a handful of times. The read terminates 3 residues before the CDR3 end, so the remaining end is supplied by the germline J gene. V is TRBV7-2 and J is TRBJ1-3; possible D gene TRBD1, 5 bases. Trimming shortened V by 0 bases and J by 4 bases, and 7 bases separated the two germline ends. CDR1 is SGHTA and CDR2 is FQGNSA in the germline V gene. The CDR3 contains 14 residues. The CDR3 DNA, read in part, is TGTGCCAGCAGCTTAGCCAGGGCCGGAAACACC. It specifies CASSLARAGNT. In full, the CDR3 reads CASSLARAGNTIYF. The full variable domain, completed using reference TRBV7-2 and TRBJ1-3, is GAGVSQSPSNKVTEKGKDVELRCDPISGHTALYWYRQSLGQGLEFLIYFQGNSAPDKSGLPSDRFSAERTGGSVSTLTIQRTQQEDSAVYLCASSLARAGNTIYFGEGSWLTVV.

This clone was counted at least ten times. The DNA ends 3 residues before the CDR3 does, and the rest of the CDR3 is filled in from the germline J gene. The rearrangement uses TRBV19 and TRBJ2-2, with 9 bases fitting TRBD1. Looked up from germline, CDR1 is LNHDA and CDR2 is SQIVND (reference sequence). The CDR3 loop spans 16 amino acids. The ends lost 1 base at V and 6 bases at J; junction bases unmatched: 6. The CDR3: CASSIGGQGVAGELFF. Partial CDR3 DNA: TGTGCCAGTAGTATAGGGGGACAGGGAGTGGCCGGGGAG. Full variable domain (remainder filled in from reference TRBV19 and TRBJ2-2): DGGITQSPKYLFRKEGQNVTLSCEQNLNHDAMYWYRQDPGQGLRLIYYSQIVNDFQKGDIAEGYSVSREKKESFPLTVTSAQKNPTAFYLCASSIGGQGVAGELFFGEGSRLTVL.

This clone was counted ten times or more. The CDR3 bases that were read are TGTGCCAGCAGCGTAGGGCGGGGGGGAGAGGAGACC. This gives the protein CASSVGRGGEET. The CDR3 in full is CASSVGRGGEETQYF. The chain links TRBV9 to TRBJ2-5; 9 positions match TRBD2. From the germline J gene comes the end of the CDR3, since the read stops 3 residues before it. V lost 0 bases and J lost 5; bases outside the gene matches: 5. Germline assignment: CDR1 SGDLS and CDR2 YYNGEE. The CDR3 is made up of 15 amino acids.

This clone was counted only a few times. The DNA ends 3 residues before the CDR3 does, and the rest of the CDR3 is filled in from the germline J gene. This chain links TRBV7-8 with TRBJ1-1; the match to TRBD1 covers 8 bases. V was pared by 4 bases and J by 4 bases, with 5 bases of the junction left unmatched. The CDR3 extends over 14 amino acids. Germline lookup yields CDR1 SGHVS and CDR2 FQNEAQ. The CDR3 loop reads CASSSRQGSTEAFF. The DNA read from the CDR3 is TGTGCCAGCAGCTCCCGACAGGGGAGCACTGAA. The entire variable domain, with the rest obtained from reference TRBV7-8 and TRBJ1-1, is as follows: GAGVSQSPRYKVAKRGQDVALRCDPISGHVSLFWYQQALGQGPEFLTYFQNEAQLDKSGLPSDRFFAERPEGSVSTLKIQRTQQEDSAVYLCASSSRQGSTEAFFGQGTRLTVV.

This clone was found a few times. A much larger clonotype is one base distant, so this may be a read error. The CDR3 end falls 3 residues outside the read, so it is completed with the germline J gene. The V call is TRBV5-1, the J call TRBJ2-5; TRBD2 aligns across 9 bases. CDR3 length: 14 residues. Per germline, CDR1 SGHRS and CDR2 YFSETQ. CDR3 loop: CASTLSGGRDTQYF. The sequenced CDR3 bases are TGCGCCAGCACTCTGAGCGGGGGGCGAGATACC.

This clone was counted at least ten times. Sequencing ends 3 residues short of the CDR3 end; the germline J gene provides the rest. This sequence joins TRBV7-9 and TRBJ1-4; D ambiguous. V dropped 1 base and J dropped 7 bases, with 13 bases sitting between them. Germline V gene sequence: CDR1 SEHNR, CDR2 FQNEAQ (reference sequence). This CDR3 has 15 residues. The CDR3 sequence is CASSLDLQRVEKLFF. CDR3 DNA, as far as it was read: TGTGCCAGCAGCTTAGATTTACAGAGGGTTGAAAAA.

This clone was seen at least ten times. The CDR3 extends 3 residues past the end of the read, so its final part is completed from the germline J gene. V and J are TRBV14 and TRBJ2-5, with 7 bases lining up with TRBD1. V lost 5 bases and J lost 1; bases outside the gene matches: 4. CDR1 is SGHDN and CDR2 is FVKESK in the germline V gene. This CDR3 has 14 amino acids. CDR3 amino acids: CASSARQGQETQYF. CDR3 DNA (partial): TGTGCCAGCAGCGCCCGACAGGGCCAAGAGACC.

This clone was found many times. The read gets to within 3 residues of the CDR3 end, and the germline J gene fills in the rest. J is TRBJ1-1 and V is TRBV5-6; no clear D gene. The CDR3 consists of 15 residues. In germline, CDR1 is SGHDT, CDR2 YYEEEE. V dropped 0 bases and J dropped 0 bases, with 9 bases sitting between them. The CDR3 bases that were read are TGTGCCAGCAGCTTGGTAGGGCACATGAACACTGAA. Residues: CASSLVGHMNTE. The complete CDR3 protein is CASSLVGHMNTEAFF.

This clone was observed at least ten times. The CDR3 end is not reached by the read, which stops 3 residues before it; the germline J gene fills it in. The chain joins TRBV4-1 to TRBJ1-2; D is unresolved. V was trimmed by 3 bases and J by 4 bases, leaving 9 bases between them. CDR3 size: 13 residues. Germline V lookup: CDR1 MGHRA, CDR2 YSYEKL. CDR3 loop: CASSQPTLYGYTF. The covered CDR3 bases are TGCGCCAGCAGCCAGCCTACCCTCTATGGC.

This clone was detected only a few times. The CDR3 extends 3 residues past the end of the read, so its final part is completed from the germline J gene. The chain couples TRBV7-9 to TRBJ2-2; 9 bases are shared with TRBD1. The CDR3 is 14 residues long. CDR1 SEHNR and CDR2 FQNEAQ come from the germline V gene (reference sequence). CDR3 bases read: TGTGCCAGCAGCTTGGGACAGGGCGATGAAAAG. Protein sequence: CASSLGQGDEK. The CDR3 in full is CASSLGQGDEKLFF.

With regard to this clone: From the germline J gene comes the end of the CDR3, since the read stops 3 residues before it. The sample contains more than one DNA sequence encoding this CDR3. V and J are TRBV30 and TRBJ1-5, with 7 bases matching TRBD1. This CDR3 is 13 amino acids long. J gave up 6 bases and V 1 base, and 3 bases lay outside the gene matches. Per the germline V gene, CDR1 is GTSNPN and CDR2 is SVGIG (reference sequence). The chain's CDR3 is CAWSEQGGQPQHF. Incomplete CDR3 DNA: TGTGCCTGGAGTGAGCAGGGGGGTCAGCCC.

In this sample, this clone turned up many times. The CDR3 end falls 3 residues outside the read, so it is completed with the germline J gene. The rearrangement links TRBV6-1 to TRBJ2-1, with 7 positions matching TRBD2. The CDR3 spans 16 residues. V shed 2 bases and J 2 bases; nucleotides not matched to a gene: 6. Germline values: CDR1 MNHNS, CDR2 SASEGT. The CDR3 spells CASSELGGGAYNEQFF. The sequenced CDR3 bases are TGTGCCAGCAGTGAATTAGGCGGGGGAGCCTACAATGAG.

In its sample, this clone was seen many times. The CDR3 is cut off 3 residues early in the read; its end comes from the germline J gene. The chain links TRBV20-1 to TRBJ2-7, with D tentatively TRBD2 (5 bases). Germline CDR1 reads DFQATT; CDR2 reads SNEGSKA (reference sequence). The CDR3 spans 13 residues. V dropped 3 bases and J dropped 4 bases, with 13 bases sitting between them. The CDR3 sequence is CSASPGERYEQYF. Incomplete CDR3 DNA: TGCAGTGCTAGCCCCGGGGAGAGGTACGAG.

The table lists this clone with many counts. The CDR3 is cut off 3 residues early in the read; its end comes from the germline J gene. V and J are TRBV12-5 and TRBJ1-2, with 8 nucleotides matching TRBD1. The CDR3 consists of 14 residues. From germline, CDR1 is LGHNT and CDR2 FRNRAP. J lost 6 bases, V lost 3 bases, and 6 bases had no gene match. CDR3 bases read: TGTGCTAGTGGTTTCGCAGGGGGCGGAGATGGC. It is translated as CASGFAGGGDG. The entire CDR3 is CASGFAGGGDGYTF.